A selection of T cell receptor beta chains follows, all from one sample in a study of shared clonotypes between healthy human individuals. Produced via immunoSEQ multiplex PCR; TCRdb's table is partial and in-frame only. The sample lists 1.6 million or so clones, more than 95% seen once, with approximately 1.1% in the top ten. Sequencing used naive CD4+ T cells sorted from blood. The receptors originated from a man between 25 and 39 years old in good health. The CDR3 runs from the conserved cysteine through the conserved F or W. D genes are given only for firm matches.

V	D	J	CDR3	DNA
TRBV11-2	TRBD1	TRBJ2-2	CASSAGTGSRTGELFF	TGTGCCAGCAGCGCCGGGACAGGGAGTCGCACCGGGGAGCTGTTTTTT
TRBV7-2	-	TRBJ1-5	CASSLASGVNQPQHF	TGTGCCAGCAGCTTAGCATCCGGTGTCAATCAGCCCCAGCATTTT
TRBV9	-	TRBJ1-3	CASSARTAGNTIYF	TGTGCCAGCAGTGCCAGGACTGCGGGAAACACCATATATTTT
TRBV19	TRBD2	TRBJ2-4	CASSTLGREGKNIQYF	TGTGCCAGTAGTACCCTAGGGAGGGAGGGCAAAAACATTCAGTACTTC
TRBV28	-	TRBJ1-5	CASSPLSNQPQHF	TGTGCCAGCAGTCCCCTTAGCAATCAGCCCCAGCATTTT
TRBV23-1	TRBD1	TRBJ2-6	CASRSRDRGSGANVLTF	TGCGCCAGCAGATCTCGGGACAGGGGATCTGGGGCCAACGTCCTGACTTTC
TRBV13	TRBD2	TRBJ2-4	CASSPRLAGGRKNIQYF	TGTGCCAGCAGCCCTAGACTAGCGGGAGGTCGGAAAAACATTCAGTACTTC
TRBV5-1	-	TRBJ1-1	CASSLDGGWNTEAFF	TGCGCCAGCAGCTTGGACGGCGGGTGGAACACTGAAGCTTTCTTT
TRBV25-1	-	TRBJ2-1	CASSESVSVVPFTNEQFF	TGTGCCAGCAGTGAATCGGTTAGCGTAGTCCCCTTTACGAATGAGCAGTTCTTC
TRBV25-1	-	TRBJ2-7	CASSVSPERVQYF	TGTGCCAGCAGTGTCTCCCCCGAGCGAGTACAGTACTTC